This TCR beta chain appears in the sequencing data of a study of neurological immune-mediated disorders (dated by TCRdb to between 2018 and 2020). A note on the overall study: The study compared peripheral blood TCR-beta repertoires of HTLV-I-associated myelopathy (HAM/TSP) patients, multiple sclerosis patients and healthy controls using UMI-based sequencing. The cohort included approximately 70 subjects: approximately 14 with HAM/TSP, around 35 with multiple sclerosis, and approximately 20 healthy controls. Longitudinal HAM/TSP and healthy donors were sampled at 3 time-points each (roughly 3-40 month intervals). The approximately 100 TCR-beta libraries included longitudinal samples, technical triplicates and paired sorted CD4+ and CD8+ T-cell subsets alongside PBMC samples. Points the paper makes about the study in general: TCR clonal expansion was highest in HAM/TSP patients and lowest in MS patients, with MS patients falling below even healthy controls. No identical CDR3 amino acid sequences were found to be shared among expanded clones across subjects, suggesting that TCR-beta repertoires were private in all groups.

This specimen's time point label, per the study, means: longitudinal time-point 2. Unsorted PBMC libraries were generated from 2 million PBMCs stored in RNAlater at -80 °C until RNA extraction. Peripheral blood underwent Ficoll-Hypaque density gradient centrifugation to isolate PBMCs, which were then cryopreserved in liquid nitrogen. This clonotype was counted at least ten times. Its antigen has not been determined. No quality values exist for individual bases; no much larger clone is one base distant. cDNA was synthesized by template-switch 5'RACE using a primer carrying a 10-nucleotide random unique molecular identifier by which each TCR transcript was tagged. Over 180 million TCR-beta sequences, covering 15-18 subjects, were produced in each sequencing run. The RNeasy kit was used to extract total RNA. TCR-beta VDJ regions were amplified with primers for the TCR constant region and the 5'RACE anchor, using the KAPA Real-time Library Amplification kit. A first PCR added sample indexes and Illumina adaptors, and a second PCR then raised library yield. After purification with Ampure beads, the TCR product of roughly 650 bp was size-selected on a 2% E-gel SizeSelection system. Library quality was checked on a Bioanalyzer, concentration was measured with Qubit, and libraries were quantified with the Kapa Library Quantification kit before pooling. An Illumina HiSeq 2500 was used to sequence the libraries paired-end at 2 x 150 bp. To increase sequence diversity, roughly 25-31% phiX was spiked into each library pool. Per the source publication's procedure: Quality-filtered reads were processed with the UMI-based MiGEC pipeline, and over 85% of raw TCR sequences were removed by the MiGEC pipeline during error correction. IMGT germline references were used for alignment of VDJ genes, and clonotypes were defined by a unique CDR3 amino acid sequence together with V-J genes. Clonal expansion, Shannon diversity and CDR3 relatedness were evaluated with VDJtools (CalcPairwiseDistances, ClusterSamples), while phylogenetic trees were built in CLCbio workbench. Clones with at least 8 unique UMIs were defined as expanded, with this threshold being based on coefficient-of-variation modelling across technical triplicates. TCRdb reprocessed the public reads (quality trimming at Q25 with fastp, clone calling with MiXCR) and kept in-frame beta chains. A single entry per CDR3 protein holds the most common genes and DNA from its merged rows. TCRdb's processing, not the authors', yielded these V and J calls. The sample table lists tens of thousands of distinct CDR3 sequences, approximately 13% of them with a count of one. Of the sample, around 4.5% falls within the top ten clones.

Source material: PBMCs. This clonotype was obtained from a female donor with HTLV-1-associated myelopathy (HAM/TSP).

The sequence in DNA is TGCGCCAGCAGCCAAGCGCCGGGACAGGGTGGCCGGGACTACCTTAGCTCTGGAAACACCATATATTTT. Its amino acids are CASSQAPGQGGRDYLSSGNTIYF. The chain uses TRBV4-1 and TRBJ1-3; a stretch of 9 junction bases matches TRBD1. For CDR1 and CDR2, the germline V gene lists MGHRA and YSYEKL. Germline trimming amounts to 1 base on V and 0 bases on J, with 22 as the count of junction bases outside the gene matches. There are 23 amino acids in the CDR3, from cysteine to phenylalanine inclusive. The retained sequence is limited to the CDR3, 69 bases, with the frame set at the first base.